The 12 T cell receptor beta chains given below trace back to one sample, sequenced in a study of T cells after yellow fever vaccination (dated by TCRdb to the late 2010s). Receptor amplification or capture employed 5' RACE. The listed sequencing device is Illumina NovaSeq 6000. Clones were called with MiXCR by TCRdb after fastp trimmed the public reads at Q25, and only in-frame beta chains were retained. When rows share a CDR3 protein, they turn into one entry using the most common DNA and genes. This sample comprises some 300,000 distinct CDR3 sequences, 8.7% of them detected only once. The top ten clones comprise about 3.7% of the sample. The sample's treatment or condition label, decoded: live attenuated yellow fever vaccine strain. Specimen: CD4+ T cells sorted from PBMCs, collected 5 days after the yellow fever booster vaccination. These receptors originate from a man aged 18 to 29 who received the YFV17D yellow fever vaccine.

V usage is TRBV30 and J usage is TRBJ2-5; tentative D call: TRBD2 (6 bases). CDR1 is GTSNPN, CDR2 SVGIG, per germline (reference sequence). V shed 4 bases and J shed 9 bases, with 18 bases lying between them. This CDR3 has 13 residues. The CDR3 spells CAWNPGVIGSQYF. The CDR3, as DNA: TGTGCCTGGAATCCGGGGGTAATCGGGTCCCAGTACTTC.

This clonotype has a handful of counts. This chain uses TRBV29-1 with TRBJ2-3; D possibly corresponds to TRBD1 (5 bases). The length of the CDR3 is 12 residues. Germline CDR1 reads SQVTM; CDR2 reads ANQGSEA. The V end was cut by 5 bases, the J end by 2 bases, with 8 bases between. In DNA form, the CDR3 reads TGCAGCGTTTCAGGGAACACAGATACGCAGTATTTT. It yields the protein CSVSGNTDTQYF.

This clonotype has a handful of counts. V is TRBV4-2 and J is TRBJ1-2; 7 bases map to TRBD1. J gave up 8 bases and V 5 bases, and 5 bases lay outside the gene matches. Germline assignment: CDR1 LGHNA and CDR2 YNFKEQ. The CDR3 is 12 residues long. The CDR3 DNA reads as TGTGCCAGCAGCATAGACAGGGCGGGCTACACCTTC. Its translation is CASSIDRAGYTF.

The CDR3 sequence is CASSPGRGAYNEQFF. Here the CDR3 DNA reads TGTGCCAGCAGCCCCGGGAGGGGGGCCTACAATGAGCAGTTCTTC. The rearrangement links TRBV9 to TRBJ2-1, with TRBD2 identical over 8 bases. CDR3 length: 15 residues. Germline V gene sequence: CDR1 SGDLS, CDR2 YYNGEE. The trim removed 4 bases at V and 2 bases at J, leaving 5 bases unmatched.

This clonotype was recorded at least ten times. The V and J genes are TRBV7-9 and TRBJ2-1; perhaps TRBD2 as D (6 bases). Germline V CDR1 and CDR2: SEHNR, FQNEAQ (reference sequence). This CDR3 comprises 15 residues. The V end was cut by 4 bases, the J end by 2 bases, with 12 bases between. DNA for the CDR3: TGTGCCAGCAGCTCTCGGGGGTCTACCTACAATGAGCAGTTCTTC. It encodes CASSSRGSTYNEQFF. The full variable domain, with the rest looked up from reference TRBV7-9 and TRBJ2-1, is DTGVSQNPRHKITKRGQNVTFRCDPISEHNRLYWYRQTLGQGPEFLTYFQNEAQLEKSRLLSDRFSAERPKGSFSTLEIQRTEQGDSAMYLCASSSRGSTYNEQFFGPGTRLTVL.

V and J are TRBV30 and TRBJ2-1, with D unclear. The CDR3 consists of 14 residues. V was cut by 0 bases and J by 6 bases, with 12 bases left in between. Germline CDR1 is GTSNPN and CDR2 is SVGIG (reference sequence). CDR3 DNA sequence: TGTGCCTGGAGTGTTCCTGGCACGAGCAATGAGCAGTTCTTC. Translated: CAWSVPGTSNEQFF.

This clonotype was observed a few times. V is TRBV7-9 and J is TRBJ2-1; TRBD2 is a possible D gene (8 bases). The germline V gene has CDR1 SEHNR and CDR2 FQNEAQ (reference sequence). The CDR3 loop spans 17 amino acids. Trimming left V 8 bases short and J 3 bases short, with 23 bases between. DNA for the CDR3: TGTGCCAGCGCCAAGGGGGCGGGGGGACAGTTCTACAATGAGCAGTTCTTC. This translates into CASAKGAGGQFYNEQFF.

The sample holds a few counts of this clonotype. This rearrangement joins TRBV11-2 to TRBJ2-7; TRBD1 matches 11 bases. Per germline, CDR1 SGHAT and CDR2 FQNNGV. CDR3 size: 13 residues. The V and J ends lost 6 bases and 5 bases, in that order; junction bases with no gene match: 3. For the CDR3, the DNA is TGTGCCAGCAGGAGGACAGGGGGCCACGAGCAGTACTTC. It codes for CASRRTGGHEQYF. The full variable domain, completed using reference TRBV11-2 and TRBJ2-7, is EAGVAQSPRYKIIEKRQSVAFWCNPISGHATLYWYQQILGQGPKLLIQFQNNGVVDDSQLPKDRFSAERLKGVDSTLKIQPAKLEDSAVYLCASRRTGGHEQYFGPGTRLTVT.

This clonotype was recorded many times. The V and J genes are TRBV10-3 and TRBJ1-3, with D possibly being TRBD1 (5 bases). The CDR3 has 15 amino acids. In germline, CDR1 is ENHRY, CDR2 SYGVKD. V gave up 3 bases and J gave up 2 bases, with 11 bases separating them. The CDR3 is CAISDAGLPGNTIYF. The DNA for the CDR3 is TGTGCCATCAGTGATGCGGGACTTCCTGGAAACACCATATATTTT.

The chain joins TRBV4-2 to TRBJ2-3, with TRBD2 matching 9 bases. V lost 0 bases and J lost 6; bases outside the gene matches: 7. From germline, CDR1 is LGHNA and CDR2 YNFKEQ. The CDR3 covers 16 residues. The CDR3 sequence is CASSQEASGALDTQYF. The CDR3 nucleotides are TGTGCCAGCAGCCAAGAGGCTAGCGGGGCCCTTGATACGCAGTATTTT.

This clonotype has just a few counts. The J gene is TRBJ1-2, the V gene TRBV7-2, with D uncertain. Germline V gene lookup returns CDR1 SGHTA and CDR2 FQGNSA. The CDR3 length is 14 residues. Trimming pared 5 bases from V and 0 bases from J, leaving 10 bases between. The CDR3 DNA is TGTGCCAGCAGCGATTACGGAGCTAACTATGGCTACACCTTC. As protein: CASSDYGANYGYTF.

This clonotype has a count of ten or more. The V gene is TRBV18, the J gene TRBJ1-2; weak D call: TRBD1 (6 bases). The germline V gene encodes CDR1 KGHSH and CDR2 LQKENI. The V and J ends lost 0 bases and 8 bases respectively, with 13 bases between them. The CDR3 length is 14 residues. In DNA form, the CDR3 reads TGTGCCAGCTCACCACCTGCGGGGGCCGCCGGCTACACCTTC. It is translated as CASSPPAGAAGYTF.